This is a list of T cell receptor beta chains from one sample in a study of shared clonotypes between healthy human individuals. Repertoires were generated with immunoSEQ multiplex PCR, while TCRdb's copy carries only in-frame clones and drops some. The sample lists around 2.5 million clones, 93% occurring once. The sequenced sample consisted of naive CD4+ T cells from PBMCs. These receptors all stem from a man younger than 35 in good health. Some clones in this sample may be carry-over from other donors' samples. CDR3s include the opening cysteine and the closing phenylalanine or tryptophan. D genes are given only for firm matches. Size tells how often a clone was seen (once, few, many) or the class of an expanded clone, and some rows leave it out.

CASSLEGHNYGYTF TGCGCCAGCAGCTTGGAGGGCCACAACTATGGCTACACCTTC - - TRBJ1-2 TRBV5-1
CVRSSNRRTVPGQPQHF TGTGTCAGAAGCTCCAACCGACGGACAGTGCCTGGGCAGCCCCAGCATTTT - - TRBJ1-5 TRBV7-5
CASSPKDEQYF TGTGCCAGCTCACCAAAGGACGAGCAGTACTTC - - TRBJ2-7 TRBV18
CASSPFGGSTDTQYF TGTGCCAGCAGCCCCTTCGGGGGCAGTACAGATACGCAGTATTTT - - TRBJ2-3 TRBV11-3
CASSFAYRVSNQPQHF TGTGCCAGCAGCTTCGCGTACAGGGTTAGCAATCAGCCCCAGCATTTT - - TRBJ1-5 TRBV7-8
CSETGESEQYF TGCAGCGAAACAGGGGAGAGCGAGCAGTACTTC TRBD1 - TRBJ2-7 TRBV20-1
CASSLVLAGNTGELFF TGTGCCAGCAGCTTAGTTCTAGCGGGGAACACCGGGGAGCTGTTTTTT TRBD2 - TRBJ2-2 TRBV7-2
CASSPGTLNYEQYF TGTGCCAGCAGCCCCGGGACTCTCAACTACGAGCAGTACTTC - - TRBJ2-7 TRBV11-3
CASSLNWNQPQHF TGTGCCAGCAGCTTAAATTGGAATCAGCCCCAGCATTTT - - TRBJ1-5 TRBV7-9
CASSKMGKGLIAKNIQYF TGTGCCAGCAGCAAAATGGGTAAGGGACTGATAGCCAAAAACATTCAGTACTTC - - TRBJ2-4 TRBV21-1
CASSQDLGQPQHF TGTGCCAGCAGCCAAGATTTGGGCCAGCCCCAGCATTTT - - TRBJ1-5 TRBV14
CASSRIAAYNEQFF TGTGCCAGCAGCCGAATAGCGGCCTACAATGAGCAGTTCTTC - - TRBJ2-1 TRBV5-6
CASSYRQGLLFF TGTGCCAGCAGTTACCGACAGGGGTTACTGTTTTTT TRBD1 once TRBJ2-2 TRBV6-6
CASSLNYQGGSYEQYF TGCGCCAGCAGCTTAAACTATCAGGGGGGGTCCTACGAGCAGTACTTC - - TRBJ2-7 TRBV5-1
CASSQGYLDTGELFF TGCGCCAGCAGCCAAGGGTATTTAGACACCGGGGAGCTGTTTTTT - - TRBJ2-2 TRBV4-3
CASRTKRDPSTGELFF TGTGCCAGCAGAACGAAGCGAGACCCGAGCACCGGGGAGCTGTTTTTT - - TRBJ2-2 TRBV7-2
CASSPETVLDYEQYF TGTGCCAGCAGCCCGGAGACAGTGCTGGACTACGAGCAGTACTTC - - TRBJ2-7 TRBV11-1